This TCR beta chain was captured in a study of T cell changes during pregnancy in multiple sclerosis. Profiled with immunoSEQ multiplex PCR; TCRdb holds only in-frame clones, not every one. The sample consists of around 50,000 clones, around 90% of them appearing once. The V and J ends lost 11 bases and 2 bases, in that order; junction bases with no gene match: 14. Looked up from germline, CDR1 is ENHRY and CDR2 is SYGVKD. The CDR3 loop spans 16 amino acids. The receptor comes from a female donor in good health, enrolled as a control in a pregnancy study. The chain recombines TRBV10-3 with TRBJ2-2; 7 bases line up with TRBD1. The material was CD4+ T cells from peripheral blood mononuclear cells, obtained after pregnancy. CDR3 loop: CASRDSVKTNTGELFF. The CDR3 nucleotides read TGTGCCTCCAGGGACAGCGTCAAAACCAACACCGGGGAGCTGTTTTTT.